Listed below are T cell receptor beta chains from one sample, sequenced in a study of T cell clones after liver transplantation. Using immunoSEQ multiplex PCR, the repertoire was profiled, and TCRdb retains in-frame clones only, with some absent. The data show roughly 97,000 clones, approximately 85% seen once. The starting material was CD4+ T cells from blood, obtained before liver transplant. All receptors derive from a human donor who received a liver transplant. CDR3s include the opening cysteine and the closing phenylalanine or tryptophan. The order of the fields is CDR3 protein, CDR3 DNA, clone size, D gene, J gene, V gene. D genes are given only for firm matches. Expanded clones are given a class, and other clones once, few, many or no size at all.

CDR3: CASSVHLNYGYTF
DNA: TGTGCCAGCAGCGTTCACCTTAACTATGGCTACACCTTC
size: .
D: .
J: TRBJ1-2
V: TRBV9

CDR3: CASSLETLPRGTDTQYF
DNA: TGTGCCAGCAGCTTAGAAACCCTCCCCCGAGGCACAGATACGCAGTATTTT
size: .
D: .
J: TRBJ2-3
V: TRBV11-2

CDR3: CASSESPNTEAFF
DNA: TGTGCCAGCAGTGAATCCCCGAACACTGAAGCTTTCTTT
size: once
D: .
J: TRBJ1-1
V: TRBV6-4

CDR3: CASSYWGQTYEQYF
DNA: TGTGCCAGCAGCTATTGGGGGCAAACCTACGAGCAGTACTTC
size: .
D: .
J: TRBJ2-7
V: TRBV11-2

CDR3: CASSLVRGRTRQETQYF
DNA: TGCGCCAGCAGCTTGGTGAGGGGGAGGACTCGTCAAGAGACCCAGTACTTC
size: .
D: .
J: TRBJ2-5
V: TRBV5-1

CDR3: CASSLGDTEAFF
DNA: TGTGCCAGCAGTTTAGGGGACACTGAAGCTTTCTTT
size: .
D: .
J: TRBJ1-1
V: TRBV28

CDR3: CASSYSGPTSYEQYF
DNA: TGTGCCAGCAGTTATAGCGGGCCGACCTCCTACGAGCAGTACTTC
size: .
D: TRBD2
J: TRBJ2-7
V: TRBV27

CDR3: CASSGQLYEQYF
DNA: TGTGCCAGCAGTGGACAGCTCTACGAGCAGTACTTC
size: few
D: .
J: TRBJ2-7
V: TRBV28

CDR3: CASSEPGGSKPGELFF
DNA: TGTGCCAGCAGTGAACCTGGCGGGAGTAAGCCCGGGGAGCTGTTTTTT
size: .
D: TRBD2
J: TRBJ2-2
V: TRBV6-1

CDR3: CASSFVSGVFRAGELFF
DNA: TGTGCCAGCAGTTTCGTTTCGGGGGTATTCCGGGCCGGGGAGCTGTTTTTT
size: few
D: .
J: TRBJ2-2
V: TRBV28

CDR3: CASSTGGAETQYF
DNA: TGCGCCAGCAGCACCGGGGGCGCAGAGACCCAGTACTTC
size: .
D: .
J: TRBJ2-5
V: TRBV10-1

CDR3: CASSPRTSGSDEQFF
DNA: TGCGCCAGCAGCCCCCGGACTAGCGGGAGTGATGAGCAGTTCTTC
size: .
D: TRBD2
J: TRBJ2-1
V: TRBV5-1

CDR3: CASSPTAGGANYGYTF
DNA: TGTGCCAGCAGCCCGACCGCCGGGGGAGCTAACTATGGCTACACCTTC
size: .
D: .
J: TRBJ1-2
V: TRBV5-6

CDR3: CASSTPRGGRSYNEQFF
DNA: TGTGCCAGCAGCACCCCCAGGGGGGGTCGGTCCTACAATGAGCAGTTCTTC
size: .
D: .
J: TRBJ2-1
V: TRBV11-2

CDR3: CASRSGQGLDTIYF
DNA: TGTGCCAGCCGCTCGGGACAGGGGCTCGACACCATATATTTT
size: .
D: TRBD1
J: TRBJ1-3
V: TRBV27

CDR3: CAWSVHEQFF
DNA: TGTGCCTGGAGTGTACATGAGCAGTTCTTC
size: .
D: .
J: TRBJ2-1
V: TRBV30

CDR3: CASSWTGLPKTNEQFF
DNA: TGTGCCAGCAGCTGGACGGGACTCCCGAAAACTAATGAGCAGTTCTTC
size: .
D: .
J: TRBJ2-1
V: TRBV13

CDR3: CASSQEGNMGNQPQHF
DNA: TGTGCCAGCAGCCAAGAGGGGAATATGGGCAATCAGCCCCAGCATTTT
size: few
D: .
J: TRBJ1-5
V: TRBV4-2

CDR3: CASSIIFDIQPEQFF
DNA: TGTGCCAGTAGTATTATTTTTGACATACAGCCTGAGCAGTTCTTC
size: .
D: .
J: TRBJ2-1
V: TRBV19

CDR3: CSVGGGGEPQHF
DNA: TGCAGCGTTGGCGGGGGCGGTGAGCCCCAGCATTTT
size: .
D: .
J: TRBJ1-5
V: TRBV29-1

CDR3: CASSTLGQGTEAFF
DNA: TGTGCCAGCAGCACCTTGGGACAGGGCACTGAAGCTTTCTTT
size: .
D: TRBD1
J: TRBJ1-1
V: TRBV5-5

CDR3: CASSSLEGAYGYTF
DNA: TGCGCCAGCAGCTCCTTGGAGGGGGCCTATGGCTACACCTTC
size: .
D: TRBD1
J: TRBJ1-2
V: TRBV5-1

CDR3: CASTEGGRNSPLHF
DNA: TGTGCCAGCACCGAGGGGGGTCGAAATTCACCCCTCCACTTT
size: .
D: .
J: TRBJ1-6
V: TRBV27

CDR3: CASSLRGGETQYF
DNA: TGTGCCAGCAGCTTAAGGGGGGGAGAGACCCAGTACTTC
size: .
D: .
J: TRBJ2-5
V: TRBV5-4

CDR3: CASSFNNNEQFF
DNA: TGCGCCAGCAGCTTCAACAACAATGAGCAGTTCTTC
size: .
D: .
J: TRBJ2-1
V: TRBV5-1

CDR3: CASSLEVGWGRNYGYTF
DNA: TGTGCCAGCAGCTTAGAAGTCGGCTGGGGCCGGAACTATGGCTACACCTTC
size: .
D: .
J: TRBJ1-2
V: TRBV7-9

CDR3: CASSLERVGSGFGNTIYF
DNA: TGCGCCAGCAGCTTGGAACGGGTTGGTAGTGGTTTCGGAAACACCATATATTTT
size: once
D: .
J: TRBJ1-3
V: TRBV5-1

CDR3: CASSQGLADTQYF
DNA: TGTGCCAGCAGCCAAGGATTGGCAGATACGCAGTATTTT
size: .
D: .
J: TRBJ2-3
V: TRBV14

CDR3: CASSLTFSRISSYEQYF
DNA: TGTGCCAGCAGCTTAACTTTTTCCAGGATCAGCTCCTACGAGCAGTACTTC
size: .
D: .
J: TRBJ2-7
V: TRBV7-3

CDR3: CASSYSANINTGELFF
DNA: TGTGCCAGCAGTTACTCAGCTAACATTAACACCGGGGAGCTGTTTTTT
size: .
D: .
J: TRBJ2-2
V: TRBV6-6

CDR3: CASSPPWGGGRRTDTQYF
DNA: TGTGCCAGCAGCCCCCCATGGGGTGGAGGGAGGAGGACAGATACGCAGTATTTT
size: .
D: .
J: TRBJ2-3
V: TRBV11-2

CDR3: CASSPSEGYNEQFF
DNA: TGTGCCAGCAGTCCATCGGAGGGGTACAATGAGCAGTTCTTC
size: .
D: .
J: TRBJ2-1
V: TRBV27

CDR3: CASSLAPRKETQYF
DNA: TGCGCCAGCAGCTTGGCCCCGCGGAAAGAGACCCAGTACTTC
size: .
D: .
J: TRBJ2-5
V: TRBV5-1

CDR3: CASSLIRARNTEAFF
DNA: TGTGCCAGCAGCTTAATCCGGGCGAGGAACACTGAAGCTTTCTTT
size: .
D: .
J: TRBJ1-1
V: TRBV7-8

CDR3: CASSPLAGGPSYNEQFF
DNA: TGTGCCAGCTCACCCCTAGCGGGAGGGCCCTCCTACAATGAGCAGTTCTTC
size: .
D: TRBD2
J: TRBJ2-1
V: TRBV18

CDR3: CASSYSWRNTEAFF
DNA: TGTGCCAGCAGTTACTCGTGGAGGAACACTGAAGCTTTCTTT
size: .
D: .
J: TRBJ1-1
V: TRBV6-5

CDR3: CSARNSETQYF
DNA: TGCAGTGCTAGAAATAGTGAGACCCAGTACTTC
size: few
D: .
J: TRBJ2-5
V: TRBV20-1

CDR3: CASSPPTQGTRQGEQFF
DNA: TGTGCCAGCTCACCACCGACACAGGGAACTAGACAGGGTGAGCAGTTCTTC
size: .
D: TRBD1
J: TRBJ2-1
V: TRBV18

CDR3: CASSEAEGRRGTPLHF
DNA: TGTGCCAGCAGTGAAGCTGAGGGACGGCGGGGGACACCCCTCCACTTT
size: .
D: .
J: TRBJ1-6
V: TRBV2

CDR3: CASSMRQGGFEKLFF
DNA: TGTGCCAGTAGTATGCGACAGGGCGGCTTTGAAAAACTGTTTTTT
size: .
D: TRBD1
J: TRBJ1-4
V: TRBV19

CDR3: CSSWVGNGYTF
DNA: TGCAGCTCTTGGGTAGGGAATGGCTACACCTTC
size: .
D: .
J: TRBJ1-2
V: TRBV29-1

CDR3: CASSLARRGNEAFF
DNA: TGTGCCAGCAGCTTAGCCAGGAGGGGGAATGAAGCTTTCTTT
size: .
D: .
J: TRBJ1-1
V: TRBV7-2

CDR3: CASSGPSPLSVYEQYF
DNA: TGTGCCAGCAGTGGTCCCTCCCCCTTGTCGGTTTACGAGCAGTACTTC
size: .
D: .
J: TRBJ2-7
V: TRBV2

CDR3: CASSGSGGARETQYF
DNA: TGTGCCAGCAGTGGGAGCGGGGGGGCCCGGGAGACCCAGTACTTC
size: .
D: TRBD2
J: TRBJ2-5
V: TRBV27

CDR3: CASSLESRNQPQHF
DNA: TGTGCCAGCTCACTGGAGTCCCGGAATCAGCCCCAGCATTTT
size: .
D: .
J: TRBJ1-5
V: TRBV18

CDR3: CASSDFRGAGNTIYF
DNA: TGTGCCAGCAGTGACTTCCGGGGGGCTGGAAACACCATATATTTT
size: .
D: .
J: TRBJ1-3
V: TRBV6-1

CDR3: CASSLPPGNYGYTF
DNA: TGTGCCAGCAGCCTACCACCAGGGAACTATGGCTACACCTTC
size: .
D: .
J: TRBJ1-2
V: TRBV7-2

CDR3: CASSLGGGDIEAFF
DNA: TGTGCCAGCAGCTTAGGCGGGGGGGACATTGAAGCTTTCTTT
size: .
D: .
J: TRBJ1-1
V: TRBV7-9

CDR3: CASSELSGGTEAFF
DNA: TGCGCCAGCAGCGAACTTTCAGGGGGAACTGAAGCTTTCTTT
size: .
D: TRBD1
J: TRBJ1-1
V: TRBV5-1

CDR3: CASSARQGSYEQYF
DNA: TGTGCCAGCAGTGCCCGACAGGGGTCCTACGAGCAGTACTTC
size: .
D: TRBD1
J: TRBJ2-7
V: TRBV6-1

CDR3: CASNLRTATNYGYTF
DNA: TGTGCCAGCAACTTGAGGACAGCCACGAACTATGGCTACACCTTC
size: .
D: .
J: TRBJ1-2
V: TRBV5-4

CDR3: CASSHAGQGKRGSGVNTEAFF
DNA: TGTGCCAGCAGCCATGCAGGACAGGGTAAGAGAGGGTCGGGTGTGAACACTGAAGCTTTCTTT
size: once
D: TRBD1
J: TRBJ1-1
V: TRBV7-8

CDR3: CSVGTGGVTGELFF
DNA: TGCAGCGTAGGAACAGGGGGCGTCACCGGGGAGCTGTTTTTT
size: .
D: TRBD1
J: TRBJ2-2
V: TRBV29-1

CDR3: CASSPQGQFNYGYTF
DNA: TGTGCCAGCAGCCCACAGGGGCAGTTTAACTATGGCTACACCTTC
size: .
D: TRBD1
J: TRBJ1-2
V: TRBV5-8

CDR3: CASGLVLGAKMNTEAFF
DNA: TGTGCTAGTGGTTTGGTACTAGGGGCGAAGATGAACACTGAAGCTTTCTTT
size: once
D: .
J: TRBJ1-1
V: TRBV12-5

CDR3: CSADVGVGQYF
DNA: TGCAGTGCCGATGTCGGGGTAGGGCAGTACTTC
size: .
D: .
J: TRBJ2-7
V: TRBV20-1

CDR3: CASSLPVGETQYF
DNA: TGTGCCAGCAGCTTACCCGTTGGGGAGACCCAGTACTTC
size: .
D: .
J: TRBJ2-5
V: TRBV7-9

CDR3: CASSLGNLANEQFF
DNA: TGCGCCAGCAGCTTGGGGAACCTAGCGAATGAGCAGTTCTTC
size: .
D: .
J: TRBJ2-1
V: TRBV5-1